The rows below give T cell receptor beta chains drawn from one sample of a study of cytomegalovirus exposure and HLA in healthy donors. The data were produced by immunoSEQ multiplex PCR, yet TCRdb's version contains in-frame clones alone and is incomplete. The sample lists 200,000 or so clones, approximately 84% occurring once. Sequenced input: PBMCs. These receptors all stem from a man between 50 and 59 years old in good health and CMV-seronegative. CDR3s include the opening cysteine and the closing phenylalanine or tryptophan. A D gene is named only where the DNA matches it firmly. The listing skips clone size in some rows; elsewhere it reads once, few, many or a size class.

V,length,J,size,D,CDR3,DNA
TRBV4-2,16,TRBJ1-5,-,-,CASSQVSGSLNQPQHF,TGTGCCAGCAGCCAAGTTAGTGGGAGTCTCAATCAGCCCCAGCATTTT
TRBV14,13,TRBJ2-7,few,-,CASSPDISNEQYF,TGTGCCAGCAGCCCGGACATATCGAACGAGCAGTACTTC
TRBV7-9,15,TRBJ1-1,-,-,CASSLLAGLNTEAFF,TGTGCCAGCAGCTTATTGGCAGGCCTGAACACTGAAGCTTTCTTT
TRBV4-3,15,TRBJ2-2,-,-,CASSQDLARVGELFF,TGCGCCAGCAGCCAAGACTTAGCGAGAGTCGGGGAGCTGTTTTTT
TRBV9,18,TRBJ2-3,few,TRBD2,CASSVEGGRGGNADTQYF,TGTGCCAGCAGCGTAGAGGGTGGGCGGGGGGGTAACGCAGATACGCAGTATTTT
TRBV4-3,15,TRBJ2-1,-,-,CASSQADSSYNEQFF,TGCGCCAGCAGCCAAGCGGACTCTAGCTACAATGAGCAGTTCTTC
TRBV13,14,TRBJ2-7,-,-,CASSQGGGHNEQYF,TGTGCCAGCAGCCAGGGTGGGGGCCACAACGAGCAGTACTTC
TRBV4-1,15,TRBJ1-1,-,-,CASSQWRRGGTEAFF,TGCGCCAGCAGCCAATGGCGGCGGGGAGGCACTGAAGCTTTCTTT
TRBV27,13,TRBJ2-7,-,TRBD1,CATRDRGYLEQYF,TGTGCCACAAGGGACAGGGGCTATCTCGAGCAGTACTTC
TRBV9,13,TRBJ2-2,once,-,CASSVETPGELFF,TGTGCCAGCAGCGTAGAGACACCGGGGGAGCTGTTTTTT
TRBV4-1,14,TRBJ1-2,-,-,CASSQGTAFYGYTF,TGCGCCAGCAGCCAAGGGACAGCGTTCTATGGCTACACCTTC
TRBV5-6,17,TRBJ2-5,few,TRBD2,CASSLARLAEPQETQYF,TGTGCCAGCAGTTTGGCTAGGCTAGCGGAGCCTCAAGAGACCCAGTACTTC
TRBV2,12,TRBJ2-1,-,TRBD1,CASSMDRNEQFF,TGTGCCAGCAGTATGGACAGGAATGAGCAGTTCTTC
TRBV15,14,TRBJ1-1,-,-,CATSSQGPDPEAFF,TGTGCCACCAGCAGCCAGGGGCCCGACCCTGAAGCTTTCTTT
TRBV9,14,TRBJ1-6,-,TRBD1,CASSAGQGGSPLHF,TGTGCCAGCAGCGCTGGACAGGGGGGTTCACCCCTCCACTTT
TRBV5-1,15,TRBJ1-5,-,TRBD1,CASSLTGERGQPQHF,TGCGCCAGCAGCTTGACAGGGGAGAGGGGTCAGCCCCAGCATTTT
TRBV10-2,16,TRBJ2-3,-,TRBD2,CASLASGGAVGDTQYF,TGCGCCAGCCTGGCTAGCGGGGGGGCAGTAGGGGATACGCAGTATTTT
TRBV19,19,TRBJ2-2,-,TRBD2,CASRGRASGGKTNTGELFF,TGTGCCAGTAGAGGTCGAGCTAGCGGGGGTAAGACGAACACCGGGGAGCTGTTTTTT
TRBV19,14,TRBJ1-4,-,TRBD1,CASSAGTGTEKLFF,TGTGCCAGTAGTGCCGGGACAGGAACCGAAAAACTGTTTTTT
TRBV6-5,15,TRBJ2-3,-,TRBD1,CASKMRDRVPDTQYF,TGTGCCAGCAAAATGCGGGACAGGGTCCCAGATACGCAGTATTTT
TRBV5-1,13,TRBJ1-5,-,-,CASSPSGNQPQHF,TGCGCCAGCAGCCCATCGGGCAATCAGCCCCAGCATTTT
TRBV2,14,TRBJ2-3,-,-,CARDSPYTGDTQYF,TGTGCCAGGGACAGCCCATACACCGGTGATACGCAGTATTTT
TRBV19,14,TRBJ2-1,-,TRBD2,CASRGLAGVREQFF,TGTGCCAGTAGGGGACTAGCGGGGGTACGGGAGCAGTTCTTC
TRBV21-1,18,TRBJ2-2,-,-,CASSKALGGATNTGELFF,TGTGCCAGCAGCAAAGCGCTTGGGGGGGCCACGAACACCGGGGAGCTGTTTTTT
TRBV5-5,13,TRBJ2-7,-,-,CASTNTKTYEQYF,TGTGCCAGCACCAATACTAAGACCTACGAGCAGTACTTC
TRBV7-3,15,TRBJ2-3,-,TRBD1,CASSLLQGFTDTQYF,TGTGCCAGCAGCTTACTACAGGGGTTCACAGATACGCAGTATTTT
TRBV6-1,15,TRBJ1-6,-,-,CASSEDWDKGSPLHF,TGTGCCAGCAGTGAAGATTGGGACAAGGGTTCACCCCTCCACTTT
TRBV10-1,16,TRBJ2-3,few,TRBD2,CASSESGGGYTDTQYF,TGCGCCAGCAGTGAGTCGGGCGGGGGTTACACAGATACGCAGTATTTT
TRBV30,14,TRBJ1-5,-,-,CARLTVYSNQPQHF,TGTGCCAGGTTGACAGTGTATAGCAATCAGCCCCAGCATTTT
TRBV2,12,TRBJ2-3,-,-,CASTPSGDTQYF,TGTGCCAGCACCCCCAGCGGGGATACGCAGTATTTT
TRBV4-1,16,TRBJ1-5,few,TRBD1,CASSLGTGGSNQPQHF,TGCGCCAGCAGCCTTGGGACAGGGGGGAGCAATCAGCCCCAGCATTTT
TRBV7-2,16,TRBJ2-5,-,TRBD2,CASSLAPAGGPKTQYF,TGTGCCAGCAGCTTAGCTCCAGCGGGGGGGCCGAAGACCCAGTACTTC
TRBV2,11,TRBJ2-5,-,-,CASSDGETQYF,TGTGCCAGCAGTGATGGCGAGACCCAGTACTTC
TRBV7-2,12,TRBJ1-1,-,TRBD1,CASSLEVGQGQF,TGTGCCAGCAGCTTAGAGGTCGGACAGGGGCAGTTC
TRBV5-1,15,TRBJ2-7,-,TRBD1,CASSLVTGQGYEQYF,TGCGCCAGCAGCTTGGTAACGGGACAGGGCTACGAGCAGTACTTC
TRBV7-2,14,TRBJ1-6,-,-,CASSASPGDSPLHF,TGTGCCAGCAGCGCAAGCCCCGGGGATTCACCCCTCCACTTT
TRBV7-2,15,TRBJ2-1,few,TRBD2,CASSLRAGGYNEQFF,TGTGCCAGCAGCCTCCGAGCGGGGGGGTACAATGAGCAGTTCTTC
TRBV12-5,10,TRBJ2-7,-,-,CASGLYEQYF,TGTGCTAGTGGATTATACGAGCAGTACTTC
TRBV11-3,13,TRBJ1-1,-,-,CASSFPGGTEAFF,TGTGCCAGCAGCTTTCCGGGAGGGACTGAAGCTTTCTTT
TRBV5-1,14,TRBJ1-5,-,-,CASSPGSLNQPQHF,TGCGCCAGCAGCCCAGGGTCTCTCAATCAGCCCCAGCATTTT